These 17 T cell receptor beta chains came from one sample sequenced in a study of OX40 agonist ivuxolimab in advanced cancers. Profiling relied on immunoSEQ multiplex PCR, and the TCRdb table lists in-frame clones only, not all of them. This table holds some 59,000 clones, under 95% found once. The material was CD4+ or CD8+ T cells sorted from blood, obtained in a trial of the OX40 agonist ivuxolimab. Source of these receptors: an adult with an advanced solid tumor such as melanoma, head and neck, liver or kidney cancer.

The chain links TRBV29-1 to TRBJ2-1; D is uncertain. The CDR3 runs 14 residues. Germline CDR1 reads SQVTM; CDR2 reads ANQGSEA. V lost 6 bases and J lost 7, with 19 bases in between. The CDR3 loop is CSVGDPFLWNEQFF. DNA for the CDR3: TGCAGCGTGGGTGACCCCTTCCTTTGGAATGAGCAGTTCTTC.

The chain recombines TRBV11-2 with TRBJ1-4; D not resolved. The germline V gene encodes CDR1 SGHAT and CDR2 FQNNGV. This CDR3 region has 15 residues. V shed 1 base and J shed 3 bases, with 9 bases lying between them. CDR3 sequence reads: CASSLGPGANEKLFF. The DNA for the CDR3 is TGTGCCAGCAGCTTAGGGCCTGGAGCTAATGAAAAACTGTTTTTT.

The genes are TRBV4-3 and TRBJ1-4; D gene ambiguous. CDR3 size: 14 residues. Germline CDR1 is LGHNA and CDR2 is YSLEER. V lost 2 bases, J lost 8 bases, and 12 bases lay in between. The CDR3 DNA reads TGCGCCAGCAGCCAATCGGGAGGAGGCGAAAAACTGTTTTTT. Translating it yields CASSQSGGGEKLFF.

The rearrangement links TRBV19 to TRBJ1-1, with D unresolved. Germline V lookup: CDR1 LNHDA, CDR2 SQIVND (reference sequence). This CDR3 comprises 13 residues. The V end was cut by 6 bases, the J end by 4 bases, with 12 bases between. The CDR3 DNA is TGTGCCAGTAGACCCGCTCGGGGCACTGAAGCTTTCTTT. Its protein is CASRPARGTEAFF.

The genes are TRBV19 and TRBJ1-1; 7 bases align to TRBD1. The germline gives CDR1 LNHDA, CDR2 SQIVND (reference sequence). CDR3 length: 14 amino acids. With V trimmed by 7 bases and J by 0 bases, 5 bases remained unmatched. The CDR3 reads CASNDREVNTEAFF. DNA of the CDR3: TGTGCCAGTAACGACAGGGAGGTGAACACTGAAGCTTTCTTT.

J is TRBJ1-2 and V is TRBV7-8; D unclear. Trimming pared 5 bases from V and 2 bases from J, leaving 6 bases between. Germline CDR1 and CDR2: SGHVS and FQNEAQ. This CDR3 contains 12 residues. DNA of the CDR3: TGTGCCAGCAGCCCAGACAACTATGGCTACACCTTC. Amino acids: CASSPDNYGYTF.

Written as DNA, the CDR3 is TGTGCCAGCAGAGAGCCTAGCTTGGGGTTAACCGGGGAGCTGTTTTTT. Its protein is CASREPSLGLTGELFF. The V and J genes are TRBV27 and TRBJ2-2; D is possibly TRBD2 (5 bases). Trimming stripped 6 bases from V and 5 bases from J, with 19 bases between. The CDR3 totals 16 residues. Germline values: CDR1 MNHEY, CDR2 SMNVEV (reference sequence).

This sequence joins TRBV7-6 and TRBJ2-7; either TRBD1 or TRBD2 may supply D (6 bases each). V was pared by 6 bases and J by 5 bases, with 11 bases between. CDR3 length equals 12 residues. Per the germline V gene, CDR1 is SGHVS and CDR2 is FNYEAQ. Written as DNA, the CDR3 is TGTGCCAGCAGTTTTCGGGGGCACGAGCAGTACTTC. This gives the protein CASSFRGHEQYF.

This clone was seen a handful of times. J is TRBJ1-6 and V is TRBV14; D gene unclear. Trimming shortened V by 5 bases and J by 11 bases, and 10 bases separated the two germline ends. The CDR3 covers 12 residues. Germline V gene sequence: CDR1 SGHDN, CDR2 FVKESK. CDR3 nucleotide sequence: TGTGCCAGCAGCTACACACGGGCACCCCTCCACTTT. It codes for CASSYTRAPLHF. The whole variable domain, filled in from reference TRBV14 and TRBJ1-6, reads EAGVTQFPSHSVIEKGQTVTLRCDPISGHDNLYWYRRVMGKEIKFLLHFVKESKQDESGMPNNRFLAERTGGTYSTLKVQPAELEDSGVYFCASSYTRAPLHFGNGTRLTVT.

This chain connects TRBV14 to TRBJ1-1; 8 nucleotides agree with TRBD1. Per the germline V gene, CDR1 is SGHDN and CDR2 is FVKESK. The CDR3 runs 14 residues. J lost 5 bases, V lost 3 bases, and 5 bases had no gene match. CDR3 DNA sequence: TGTGCCAGCAGCCATTACAGGGGGGGAACTGAAGCTTTCTTT. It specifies CASSHYRGGTEAFF.

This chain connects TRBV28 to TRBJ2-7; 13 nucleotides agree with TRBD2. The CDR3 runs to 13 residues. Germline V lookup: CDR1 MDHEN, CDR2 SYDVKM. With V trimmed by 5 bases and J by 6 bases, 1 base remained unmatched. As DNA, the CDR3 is TGTGCCAGCAGTCGACTAGCGGGAGGCGAGCAGTACTTC. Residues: CASSRLAGGEQYF. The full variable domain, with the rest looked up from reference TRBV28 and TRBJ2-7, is DVKVTQSSRYLVKRTGEKVFLECVQDMDHENMFWYRQDPGLGLRLIYFSYDVKMKEKGDIPEGYSVSREKKERFSLILESASTNQTSMYLCASSRLAGGEQYFGPGTRLTVT.

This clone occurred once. Here the CDR3 DNA reads TGCAGCGTTGAAACAGGGAACCTACACGAGCAGTACTTC. This codes for CSVETGNLHEQYF. V gene TRBV29-1 combines with J gene TRBJ2-7, with D possibly TRBD1 on 6 matching bases. CDR1 and CDR2 (germline): SQVTM, ANQGSEA. This CDR3 is built from 13 residues. The V and J ends lost 2 bases and 5 bases respectively, with 13 bases between them.

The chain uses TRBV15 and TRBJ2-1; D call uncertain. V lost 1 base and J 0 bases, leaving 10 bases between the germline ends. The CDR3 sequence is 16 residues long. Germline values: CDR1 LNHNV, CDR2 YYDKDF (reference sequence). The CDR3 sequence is CATSRGRLSSYNEQFF. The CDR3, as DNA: TGTGCCACCAGCAGAGGGCGGCTGAGCTCCTACAATGAGCAGTTCTTC.

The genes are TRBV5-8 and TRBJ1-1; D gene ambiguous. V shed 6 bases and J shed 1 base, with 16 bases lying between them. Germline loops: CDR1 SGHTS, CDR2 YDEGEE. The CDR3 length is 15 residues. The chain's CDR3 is CASTFRGQTNTEAFF. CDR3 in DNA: TGTGCCAGCACCTTTCGGGGTCAAACGAACACTGAAGCTTTCTTT.

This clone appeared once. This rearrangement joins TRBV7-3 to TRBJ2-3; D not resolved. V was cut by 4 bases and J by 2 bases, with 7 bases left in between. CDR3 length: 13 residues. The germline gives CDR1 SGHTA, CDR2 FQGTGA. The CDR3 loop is CASSSENTDTQYF. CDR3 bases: TGTGCCAGCAGCTCCGAGAACACAGATACGCAGTATTTT.

CDR3 nucleotide sequence: TGTGCCAGTACCATGGGGATGAACACTGAAGCTTTCTTT. Encoded protein: CASTMGMNTEAFF. The J gene is TRBJ1-1, the V gene TRBV19; no clear D gene. The V gene's germline CDR1 is LNHDA and CDR2 SQIVND (reference sequence). With 7 bases removed from V and 0 bases from J, the gap between germline ends came to 9 bases. The CDR3 totals 13 residues.

CDR3 sequence: CASSSVEGFIAKNIQYF. In nucleotides, the CDR3 is TGTGCCAGCAGCTCCGTTGAGGGGTTCATAGCCAAAAACATTCAGTACTTC. V and J are TRBV9 and TRBJ2-4; the D call may be TRBD1 or TRBD2 (5 bases each). Germline lookup yields CDR1 SGDLS and CDR2 YYNGEE. CDR3 length equals 17 residues. The V end lost 4 bases, the J end lost 0 bases, and 17 bases lay between the germline ends.